This TCR beta chain was identified in a study of T cell responses to AZD1222 COVID-19 vaccine. Comment on this clone: The antigen remains undetermined.

Findings and caveats of the study: Targeting of unmutated variant regions was reportedly seen in nearly half of spike-specific TCRs. Clonal diversity was possibly underestimated, and white British individuals and females predominated among donors.

Profiled with immunoSEQ multiplex PCR; TCRdb holds only in-frame clones, not every one. The repertoire holds about 140,000 clones, with roughly 90% as singletons. The CDR3 spans 19 residues. From germline, CDR1 is MDHEN and CDR2 SYDVKM. Trimming at V came to 6 bases and at J to 6 bases, leaving 15 bases not matched to a gene. The chain employs TRBV28 and TRBJ2-3; 16 nucleotides align to TRBD2. This TCR was sampled from an adult in good health. The starting material was peripheral blood, obtained on day 0 of AZD1222 vaccination. The CDR3: CASSPMRGTSGRAEDTQYF. For the CDR3, the DNA is TGTGCCAGCAGCCCCATGCGCGGGACTAGCGGGAGGGCCGAGGATACGCAGTATTTT.